This T cell receptor beta chain comes out of a study of cytomegalovirus exposure and HLA in healthy donors. General study points: DRB1 had the most TCR associations and HLA-C the fewest, a later analysis found, with rates varying by HLA locus.

Primers included in the PCR were 60 Vbeta and 13 Jbeta primers. This table comes from immunoSEQ multiplex PCR, and its TCRdb copy is limited to in-frame clones, with some not included. This table holds some 150,000 clones, roughly three quarters found once. The CDR3 sequence is 13 residues long. CDR1 and CDR2 (germline): LNHDA, SQIVND (reference sequence). V lost 6 bases to trimming and J lost 1 base, with 9 bases between them. About this clone itself: Its antigen remains unidentified.

The sequence derives from a man between 60 and 75 years old in good health and CMV-seronegative. The chain has TRBV19 and TRBJ1-1; D is unresolved. Source material: PBMCs. The CDR3 loop is CASSATQNTEAFF. For the CDR3, the DNA is TGTGCCAGTAGCGCTACTCAGAACACTGAAGCTTTCTTT.